This T cell receptor (beta chain) was observed in a study of T cells expressing NK-cell markers. TCRdb reprocessed the 5' RACE reads, with one entry per CDR3 protein and no DNA. The sample has over 150,000 distinct CDR3 sequences. The clonotype originates from a man between 18 and 69 years old in good health. Sequencing was carried out using blood T cells: a sorted CD56 or NKG2C T cell subset, CD4+ or CD8+ T cells, or bulk PBMC T cells (not recorded which).

The CDR3: CASSGGQGGSIFQAFF. The chain employs TRBV28 and TRBJ1-1; TCRdb's assignment of TRBD1 cannot be checked, as there is no DNA. CDR1 MDHEN and CDR2 SYDVKM come from the germline V gene. The CDR3 is 16 amino acids.